This is a list of T cell receptor beta chains from one sample in a study of human T cells and chemical hapten exposure. MiXCR, applied by TCRdb to the RACE reads, yields one record per CDR3 protein. Of 380,000 or so distinct CDR3 sequences in the sample, about 5.4% are singletons; the top ten hold roughly 8.2%. This specimen consisted of whole blood, obtained in connection with sensitization to the hapten diphenylcyclopropenone (DPC). The receptors were sampled from a woman younger than 30 with alopecia areata. Some clones in this sample may be carry-over from other donors' samples. The CDR3 runs from the conserved cysteine through the conserved F or W. Each record gives: D gene, V gene, clone size, J gene, CDR3 DNA, CDR3 protein. The D gene is left open where the match is weak. A row's size may be missing; if present it is once, few, many or a size class.

>-|TRBV5-5|many|TRBJ1-1
TGTGCCAGCAGCCCCAACCCCCCCCGGGGGCGCATTGTCGACACTGAAGCTTTCTTT
CASSPNPPRGRIVDTEAFF
>-|TRBV7-6|many|TRBJ1-1
TGTGCCAGCAGCTTTTACCCCTCCGACAGGACGGGCACTGAAGCTTTCTTT
CASSFYPSDRTGTEAFF
>-|TRBV7-2|-|TRBJ1-2
TGTGCCAGCAGCGATTGGGCAAAGGGGCTTTCCGATGGCTACACCTTC
CASSDWAKGLSDGYTF
>-|TRBV11-1|-|TRBJ2-6
TGTGCCAGCAGCTTAGCACCAGGTTCTGGGGCCAACGTCCTGACTTTC
CASSLAPGSGANVLTF
>-|TRBV9|-|TRBJ1-1
TGTGCCAGCAGCGTAGATATCGGGGGCGGCACTGAAGCTTTCTTT
CASSVDIGGGTEAFF
>TRBD2|TRBV6-2/TRBV6-3|many|TRBJ2-1
TGTGCCAGCGGGACTATACTTTACAATGAGCAGTTCTTC
CASGTILYNEQFF
>-|TRBV5-1|few|TRBJ1-1
TGCGCCAGCAGCTTAACAGGTGCCCTGAACACTGAAGCTTTCTTT
CASSLTGALNTEAFF
>TRBD2|TRBV11-2|many|TRBJ2-1
TGTGCCAGCAGCTTTGGTAGCGGGGGCCATCCCTACAATGAGCAGTTCTTC
CASSFGSGGHPYNEQFF
>-|TRBV7-2|many|TRBJ1-3
TGTGCCAGCAGCCGCCGACGGCAGGACACCATATATTTT
CASSRRRQDTIYF
>TRBD2|TRBV20-1|-|TRBJ2-3
TGCAGTGCTGGACTAGCGGGGGTCATAAATCGGTATTTT
CSAGLAGVINRYF
>-|TRBV18|once|TRBJ1-1
TGTGCCAGCTCACCACGGGTGACAGATTGGACTGAAGCTTTCTTT
CASSPRVTDWTEAFF
>-|TRBV7-2|-|TRBJ1-2
TGTGCCAGCAGCTTATCGTTAGGAAGCTACACCTTC
CASSLSLGSYTF
>-|TRBV28|few|TRBJ2-7
TGTGCCAGCAGTGCCCCCGGCTACGAGCAGTACTTC
CASSAPGYEQYF
>-|TRBV27|-|TRBJ1-1
TGTGCCAGCAGTTTATCCCGGCTTATCCCCCGGAATGAAGCTTTCTTT
CASSLSRLIPRNEAFF
>TRBD2|TRBV7-6|many|TRBJ2-3
TGTGCCAGCAGCTTATTGACTAGCGGGGGCACAGATACGCAGTATTTT
CASSLLTSGGTDTQYF
>-|TRBV7-9|many|TRBJ2-3
TGTGCCAGCAGCCCCCACGACTCCCTGGATACGCAGTATTTT
CASSPHDSLDTQYF
>-|TRBV4-3|few|TRBJ1-2
TGCGCCAGCAGCCAAGAAACCAGGACCTATGGCTACACCTTC
CASSQETRTYGYTF
>-|TRBV6-2/TRBV6-3|few|TRBJ2-1
TGTGCCAGCAGTACCTATCCTGTCAATGAGCAGTTCTTC
CASSTYPVNEQFF
>TRBD2|TRBV7-8|few|TRBJ2-5
TGTGCCAGCACCACAGCGGGGTTAAGGGAGACCCAGTACTTC
CASTTAGLRETQYF
>-|TRBV11-2|-|TRBJ2-2
TGTGCCAGCAGCTTAGAGCCGGGTCAGTCGGGCACCGGGGAGCTGTTTTTT
CASSLEPGQSGTGELFF
>TRBD1|TRBV5-1|many|TRBJ1-4
TGCGCCAGCAGTTTCGACAGGGGGGATCAAAAACTGTTTTTT
CASSFDRGDQKLFF
>TRBD1|TRBV6-1|-|TRBJ1-1
TGTGCCAGCAGACTACGGGGACAGGGGGTGTATCTGAACACTGAAGCTTTCTTT
CASRLRGQGVYLNTEAFF
>-|TRBV6-6|-|TRBJ1-6
TGTGCCAGCAGTTACTCGCTTCCCGGACTAAGCTCACCCCTCCACTTT
CASSYSLPGLSSPLHF
>TRBD2|TRBV3-1|many|TRBJ2-1
TGTGCCAGCAGCTCCCCCGGGACTAAATACAATGAGCAGTTCTTC
CASSSPGTKYNEQFF
>TRBD1|TRBV18|-|TRBJ1-1
TGTGCCAGCTCACCCTTCGGACAGGGGGAGAACACTGAAGCTTTCTTT
CASSPFGQGENTEAFF
>TRBD1|TRBV6-2/TRBV6-3|-|TRBJ1-6
TGTGCCAGCAGTTACCGGACAGGGCCTTGGGGTTCACCCCTCCACTTT
CASSYRTGPWGSPLHF
>-|TRBV5-1|-|TRBJ2-3
TGCGCCAGCAGCTTGAACAGGAACACAGATACGCAGTATTTT
CASSLNRNTDTQYF
>-|TRBV20-1|-|TRBJ2-7
TGCAGTGCTAGACTGTCCGGCGTTTCCTACGAGCAGTACTTC
CSARLSGVSYEQYF
>TRBD1|TRBV15|many|TRBJ2-3
TGTGCCACCAGCAAAGGGACAGAGCAACATACGCAGTATTTT
CATSKGTEQHTQYF
>TRBD1|TRBV29-1|-|TRBJ1-6
TGCAGCGTGGGACAGGGGCCAAATTCACCCCTCCACTTT
CSVGQGPNSPLHF
>-|TRBV20-1|few|TRBJ1-2
TGCAGTGCATGGACGGAAATCGTCTATGGCTACACCTTC
CSAWTEIVYGYTF
>-|TRBV19|few|TRBJ1-6
TGTGCCAGCCTCGACGGCCGCTCCTATAATTCACCCCTCCACTTT
CASLDGRSYNSPLHF
>TRBD2|TRBV5-4|-|TRBJ2-3
TGTGCCAGCAGCCCCAGCGGGGGGACCAGAGATACGCAGTATTTT
CASSPSGGTRDTQYF
>-|TRBV7-2|-|TRBJ1-2
TGTGCCAGCAGCTACACAGGGTCTGCGGACTATGGCTACACCTTC
CASSYTGSADYGYTF
>-|TRBV6-1|many|TRBJ1-4
TGTGCCAGCAGTTACACTCATAATGAAAAACTGTTTTTT
CASSYTHNEKLFF
>-|TRBV5-1|many|TRBJ2-2
TGCGCCAGCAGCTTGGGACAGGTACCCCCCGGGGAGCTGTTTTTT
CASSLGQVPPGELFF
>-|TRBV29-1|many|TRBJ1-5
TGCAGCGTTGAAGAGGGGGCAGGCAATCAGCCCCAGCATTTT
CSVEEGAGNQPQHF
>-|TRBV7-6|-|TRBJ1-1
TGTGCCAGCAGCTTAGAATGGAGGGGCACTGAAGCTTTCTTT
CASSLEWRGTEAFF
>TRBD1|TRBV4-2|many|TRBJ2-7
TGTGCCAGCAGCCGAGGGACAGCCTCCTACGAGCAGTACTTC
CASSRGTASYEQYF
>TRBD1|TRBV6-5|few|TRBJ2-3
TGTGCCAGCACCCGAGGGGGCGCAGATACGCAGTATTTT
CASTRGGADTQYF
>TRBD1|TRBV6-6|many|TRBJ1-5
TGTGCCAGCTCCGACAGGGAAAATCAGCCCCAGCATTTT
CASSDRENQPQHF
>-|TRBV6-5|many|TRBJ2-2
TGTGCCAGTCGAGGGGCCGGTTACACCGGGGAGCTGTTTTTT
CASRGAGYTGELFF
>-|TRBV6-5|-|TRBJ1-1
TGTGCCAGCAGTTACTCGATGGCAGGGCCCACTGAAGCTTTCTTT
CASSYSMAGPTEAFF
>-|TRBV6-5|-|TRBJ2-2
TGTGCCAGCAGTTATGGCTGGCCCGGGGAGCTGTTTTTC
CASSYGWPGELFF
>TRBD1|TRBV7-8|many|TRBJ1-1
TGTGCCAGCAGCTTAGGGAGTACAGGGGGAACTGAAGCTTTCTTT
CASSLGSTGGTEAFF
>-|TRBV7-9|few|TRBJ2-3
TGTGCCAGCAGCCAAAGTCTTACAGATACGCAGTATTTT
CASSQSLTDTQYF
>TRBD2|TRBV6-5|-|TRBJ2-5
TGTGCCAGCAGTTGGGGGGGGAAGAATACCCAGTACTTC
CASSWGGKNTQYF
>-|TRBV4-2|few|TRBJ1-1
TGTGCCAGCAGCCCCCCATCCAGGGGAAACACTGAAGCTTTCTTT
CASSPPSRGNTEAFF
>-|TRBV7-8|-|TRBJ1-1
TGTGCCAGCAGCCTCGCTTGGGGCCGCCAACTAACTGAAGCTTTCTTT
CASSLAWGRQLTEAFF
>TRBD1|TRBV7-7|-|TRBJ2-1
TGTGCTAGCAGCACGGGACAGGGGGCGTATGAGCAGTTCTTC
CASSTGQGAYEQFF
>-|TRBV15|few|TRBJ1-2
TGTGCCACCAGCAGAGATCCCCTGGACGTCGACAGGACTTCCTATGGCTACACCTTC
CATSRDPLDVDRTSYGYTF
>-|TRBV14|few|TRBJ1-2
TGTGCCAGCAGACAATACTATGGCTACACCTTC
CASRQYYGYTF
>TRBD1|TRBV29-1|few|TRBJ1-1
TGCAGCCATACTGACAGGGGGCGTTTAAATTCGGACACTGAAGCTTTCTTT
CSHTDRGRLNSDTEAFF
>-|TRBV14|many|TRBJ1-2
TGTGCCAGCAGCCACGTTAAACCAGGGGTAGGATTCTATGGCTACACCTTC
CASSHVKPGVGFYGYTF
>-|TRBV6-2/TRBV6-3|few|TRBJ1-2
TGTGCCAGCAGTTACGGGCCGTCCGGAGGCTACACCTTC
CASSYGPSGGYTF
>-|TRBV7-2|few|TRBJ2-3
TGTGCCAGCAGCTTAGGTTGGGTCACAGATACGCAGTATTTT
CASSLGWVTDTQYF
>-|TRBV7-6|many|TRBJ2-3
TGTGCCAGCAGCTTAGCGTACCCAGCTTCGACAGATACGCAGTATTTT
CASSLAYPASTDTQYF
>-|TRBV5-6|few|TRBJ2-2
TGTGCCAGCAGCCGCCCGCTTAGGAACACCGGGGAGCTGTTTTTT
CASSRPLRNTGELFF
>TRBD1|TRBV27|many|TRBJ2-5
TGTGCCAGCAGTTTGCGGACAGGGGGCCAAGAGACCCAGTACTTC
CASSLRTGGQETQYF
>-|TRBV12-3/TRBV12-4|few|TRBJ2-1
TGTGCCAGCAGTTTAGGGACAGACGAGCAGTTCTTC
CASSLGTDEQFF